This entry lists 17 T cell receptor beta chains sequenced from one sample in a study of blood T cell repertoires in COVID-19. Some clones are missing from TCRdb's copy, which holds only in-frame ones; the method was immunoSEQ multiplex PCR. Of about 160,000 clones listed, 85% are singletons. The sequenced sample was peripheral blood. The source of these receptors is a human donor with acute or convalescent COVID-19. The donor label of this sample is uncertain.

The CDR3 sequence: CASSLEAGGPDTQYF. DNA of the CDR3: TGTGCCAGCAGCTTAGAGGCGGGGGGCCCAGATACGCAGTATTTT. The chain links TRBV11-3 to TRBJ2-3, with 8 bases lining up with TRBD2. Germline CDR1 is SGHNT and CDR2 is YENEEA. The CDR3 is 15 residues long. V shed 0 bases and J 4 bases; nucleotides not matched to a gene: 3.

This rearrangement joins TRBV7-3 to TRBJ1-1; possibly TRBD1 for D (6 bases). Germline-derived CDR1 and CDR2 are SGHTA and FQGTGA. The CDR3 has 14 amino acids. Trimming took 5 bases from V and 2 from J, leaving 12 bases between them. CDR3 residues: CASSPGQFNTEAFF. The CDR3 DNA reads as TGTGCCAGCAGCCCCGGACAGTTCAACACTGAAGCTTTCTTT.

The chain carries TRBV7-2 and TRBJ1-2; TRBD1 agrees at 7 bases. Germline V gene data show CDR1 as SGHTA and CDR2 as FQGNSA. Trimming took 5 bases from V and 5 from J; bases not matched to a gene: 5. There are 13 residues in the CDR3. The CDR3 DNA is TGTGCCAGCAGCCCGGGACAGAATTATGGCTACACCTTC. Its protein product is CASSPGQNYGYTF.

In its sample, this clone was seen once. The chain uses TRBV19 and TRBJ1-2, with 9 bases fitting TRBD1. The length of the CDR3 is 13 residues. V lost 3 bases, J lost 4 bases, and 0 bases stayed unmatched. The germline V gene encodes CDR1 LNHDA and CDR2 SQIVND (reference sequence). The CDR3 nucleotides are TGTGCCAGTAGTATGGACAGGGGCTATGGCTACACCTTC. Its translation: CASSMDRGYGYTF.

V and J are TRBV14 and TRBJ1-1; 9 bases align to TRBD1. CDR1 SGHDN and CDR2 FVKESK come from the germline V gene. The CDR3 is 12 amino acids. V shed 0 bases, J shed 10 bases, and the junction held 0 bases outside the gene matches. Written as DNA, the CDR3 is TGTGCCAGCAGCCAAGAGGGACAGGGAGCTTTCTTT. It translates to CASSQEGQGAFF.

V and J are TRBV5-8 and TRBJ1-3; 7 bases match TRBD1. The CDR3 runs 16 residues. J lost 0 bases, V lost 4 bases, and 7 bases had no gene match. CDR1 is SGHTS and CDR2 is YDEGEE in the germline V gene. For the CDR3, the DNA is TGTGCCAGCAGCCCCCGGACAGGAAGCTCTGGAAACACCATATATTTT. Residues: CASSPRTGSSGNTIYF.

The V gene is TRBV6-5, the J gene TRBJ1-4, with a weak D call TRBD1 (5 bases). The length of the CDR3 is 16 residues. V was clipped by 4 bases and J by 5 bases, with 17 bases between them. Germline values: CDR1 MNHEY, CDR2 SVGAGI. The CDR3 here is CASSSRGAGKNEKLFF. The CDR3 nucleotides read TGTGCCAGCAGTTCCCGAGGGGCGGGGAAGAATGAAAAACTGTTTTTT.

Here the CDR3 reads CASSRDRRRVGYTF. CDR3 nucleotide sequence: TGTGCCAGTAGTCGGGACAGGCGTCGAGTAGGCTACACCTTC. The gene calls are TRBV19 and TRBJ1-2, with TRBD1 matching over 8 bases. V lost 5 bases and J lost 8; bases outside the gene matches: 10. From germline, CDR1 is LNHDA and CDR2 SQIVND (reference sequence). The CDR3 consists of 14 residues. The whole variable domain, filled in from reference TRBV19 and TRBJ1-2, reads DGGITQSPKYLFRKEGQNVTLSCEQNLNHDAMYWYRQDPGQGLRLIYYSQIVNDFQKGDIAEGYSVSREKKESFPLTVTSAQKNPTAFYLCASSRDRRRVGYTFGSGTRLTVV.

The rearrangement uses TRBV10-3 and TRBJ2-7, with TRBD2 matching over 7 bases. The CDR3 length is 17 residues. The ends lost 0 bases at V and 3 bases at J; junction bases unmatched: 11. Germline CDR1 and CDR2: ENHRY and SYGVKD. In nucleotides, the CDR3 is TGTGCCATCAGTGAGTCTCCAATTGCGGGGGTTCACTACGAGCAGTACTTC. Its translation is CAISESPIAGVHYEQYF.

The chain carries TRBV10-1 and TRBJ2-2, with D possibly being TRBD2 (7 bases). Trimming left V 4 bases short and J 0 bases short, with 12 bases between. This CDR3 contains 16 residues. Germline V gives CDR1 WNHNN, CDR2 SYGVQD (reference sequence). DNA of the CDR3: TGCGCCAGCAGTGTCGTGGGGGGGCCGAACACCGGGGAGCTGTTTTTT. Translating gives CASSVVGGPNTGELFF.

The V and J genes are TRBV7-8 and TRBJ2-7, with 9 bases matching TRBD1. The CDR3 is 17 residues long. V was clipped by 1 base and J by 3 bases; unmatched bases: 10. CDR1 is SGHVS and CDR2 is FQNEAQ in the germline V gene. CDR3 DNA: TGTGCCAGCAGCTTAGGGACAGGGGTCGCCGGAAACTACGAGCAGTACTTC. This translates into CASSLGTGVAGNYEQYF.

This chain uses TRBV7-2 with TRBJ1-1, with 9 bases identical to TRBD1. Per germline, CDR1 SGHTA and CDR2 FQGNSA. This CDR3 has 15 amino acids. With 2 bases clipped from V and 4 bases from J, the junction kept 5 bases outside the gene matches. The CDR3 DNA is TGTGCCAGCAGCTTACCGACAGGGGGTACCACTGAAGCTTTCTTT. Its translation: CASSLPTGGTTEAFF.

The gene calls are TRBV5-1 and TRBJ1-1; no clear D gene. Germline V gene data show CDR1 as SGHRS and CDR2 as YFSETQ. The V end was cut by 7 bases, the J end by 2 bases, with 12 bases between. The CDR3 length is 13 residues. This CDR3 is CASAGSLNTEAFF. The CDR3 region has the DNA TGCGCCAGCGCCGGTTCTTTAAACACTGAAGCTTTCTTT.

DNA for the CDR3: TGTGCCAGCAGTGAGGGACAGCGAAGCACCACAGATACGCAGTATTTT. Its protein product is CASSEGQRSTTDTQYF. The rearrangement joins TRBV25-1 to TRBJ2-3, with 7 nucleotides matching TRBD1. V trimming: 3 bases; J trimming: 2 bases; junction bases outside the gene matches: 8. The CDR3 runs to 16 residues. In germline, CDR1 is MGHDK, CDR2 SYGVNS.

This chain joins TRBV27 and TRBJ2-5; 9 nucleotides line up with TRBD1. V gave up 6 bases and J gave up 7 bases; unmatched junction bases: 3. The germline CDR1 and CDR2 sequences are MNHEY and SMNVEV (reference sequence). This CDR3 is 12 amino acids long. The CDR3 DNA is TGTGCCAGCAGCCTGACAGGGGGGACCCAGTACTTC. Amino acids: CASSLTGGTQYF.

In its sample, this clone was seen once. The V gene is TRBV5-1, the J gene TRBJ2-1; D call uncertain. V was shortened by 2 bases and J by 6 bases, with 6 bases between the two germline ends. This CDR3 is 12 amino acids long. The germline V gene has CDR1 SGHRS and CDR2 YFSETQ. In DNA, the CDR3 is TGCGCCAGCAGCTTTAACAGCAATGAGCAGTTCTTC. It yields the protein CASSFNSNEQFF. The full variable domain, in which reference TRBV5-1 and TRBJ2-1 provide the parts outside the CDR3, is KAGVTQTPRYLIKTRGQQVTLSCSPISGHRSVSWYQQTPGQGLQFLFEYFSETQRNKGNFPGRFSGRQFSNSRSEMNVSTLELGDSALYLCASSFNSNEQFFGPGTRLTVL.

This clone was seen a handful of times. The CDR3 nucleotides are TGCGCCAGCAGCTTGCCGGGGGGGCTCGACACTGAAGCTTTCTTT. Translated: CASSLPGGLDTEAFF. The rearrangement links TRBV5-1 to TRBJ1-1; TRBD1 is a possible D gene (6 bases). CDR1 is SGHRS and CDR2 is YFSETQ in the germline V gene. The CDR3 runs 15 residues. Trimming pared 1 base from V and 3 bases from J, leaving 13 bases between.